A selection of T cell receptor beta chains follows, all from one sample in a study of cytomegalovirus exposure and HLA in healthy donors. The data were produced by immunoSEQ multiplex PCR, yet TCRdb's version contains in-frame clones alone and is incomplete. The sample holds more than 200,000 clones; around 76% are singletons and the top ten take approximately 6%. The sequenced material came from PBMCs. These receptor sequences come from a man aged 35-49 years in good health and CMV-seropositive. The CDR3 runs from the conserved cysteine through the conserved F or W. Each record gives: clone size, J gene, D gene, V gene, CDR3 protein, CDR3 DNA. The D gene is left open where the match is weak. The size entry is marked missing in some rows and otherwise reads once, few, many or a size class.

clone size: -
J gene: TRBJ2-1
D gene: -
V gene: TRBV30
CDR3 protein: CAWSVKGETIF
CDR3 DNA: TGTGCCTGGAGTGTAAAGGGGGAGACAATCTTC

clone size: -
J gene: TRBJ1-1
D gene: TRBD1
V gene: TRBV5-8
CDR3 protein: CASRLGQANTEAFF
CDR3 DNA: TGTGCCAGCAGGCTTGGACAGGCGAACACTGAAGCTTTCTTT

clone size: -
J gene: TRBJ1-3
D gene: -
V gene: TRBV18
CDR3 protein: CASSPAEGVGNTIYF
CDR3 DNA: TGTGCCAGCTCACCAGCCGAAGGGGTCGGAAACACCATATATTTT

clone size: -
J gene: TRBJ2-7
D gene: TRBD1
V gene: TRBV19
CDR3 protein: CATSQTGGGEQYF
CDR3 DNA: TGTGCCACCTCGCAGACAGGGGGCGGCGAGCAGTACTTC

clone size: -
J gene: TRBJ2-3
D gene: -
V gene: TRBV6-1
CDR3 protein: CASSTPGDRTQYF
CDR3 DNA: TGTGCCAGCAGCACGCCGGGGGATCGTACGCAGTATTTT

clone size: -
J gene: TRBJ2-3
D gene: -
V gene: TRBV5-1
CDR3 protein: CASSEGGDTQYF
CDR3 DNA: TGCGCCAGCAGCGAGGGTGGAGATACGCAGTATTTT

clone size: -
J gene: TRBJ2-5
D gene: TRBD1
V gene: TRBV29-1
CDR3 protein: CSVEADGQAQETQYF
CDR3 DNA: TGCAGCGTTGAAGCGGATGGACAGGCACAAGAGACCCAGTACTTC

clone size: -
J gene: TRBJ2-1
D gene: TRBD1
V gene: TRBV30
CDR3 protein: CAWRRTGAYNEQFF
CDR3 DNA: TGTGCCTGGAGGCGGACAGGGGCCTACAATGAGCAGTTCTTC

clone size: -
J gene: TRBJ1-1
D gene: TRBD1
V gene: TRBV30
CDR3 protein: CAWRPPPGTANTEAFF
CDR3 DNA: TGTGCCTGGAGGCCCCCACCTGGGACAGCGAACACTGAAGCTTTCTTT

clone size: -
J gene: TRBJ2-2
D gene: -
V gene: TRBV10-3
CDR3 protein: CAISEAQVGELFF
CDR3 DNA: TGTGCCATCAGTGAGGCGCAGGTCGGGGAGCTGTTTTTT

clone size: -
J gene: TRBJ2-1
D gene: TRBD2
V gene: TRBV4-1
CDR3 protein: CASSQGGSGTSGSHEQFF
CDR3 DNA: TGCGCCAGCAGCCAAGGTGGATCGGGGACTAGCGGGAGTCATGAGCAGTTCTTC

clone size: -
J gene: TRBJ1-4
D gene: -
V gene: TRBV11-2
CDR3 protein: CASSLNREGEKLFF
CDR3 DNA: TGTGCCAGCAGCTTAAACAGGGAAGGTGAAAAACTGTTTTTT

clone size: -
J gene: TRBJ1-1
D gene: TRBD1
V gene: TRBV5-6
CDR3 protein: CASSDLQGAVNTEAFF
CDR3 DNA: TGTGCCAGCAGCGACCTCCAGGGGGCCGTGAACACTGAAGCTTTCTTT

clone size: -
J gene: TRBJ1-3
D gene: -
V gene: TRBV28
CDR3 protein: CASSFVSGSTIYF
CDR3 DNA: TGTGCCAGCAGTTTCGTGTCTGGGAGCACCATATATTTT

clone size: -
J gene: TRBJ2-7
D gene: -
V gene: TRBV6-1
CDR3 protein: CASSELQTNYEQYF
CDR3 DNA: TGTGCCAGCAGTGAGCTACAGACAAACTACGAGCAGTACTTC

clone size: few
J gene: TRBJ1-1
D gene: TRBD1
V gene: TRBV2
CDR3 protein: CASVPGQSNTEAFF
CDR3 DNA: TGTGCCAGCGTCCCGGGACAGTCGAACACTGAAGCTTTCTTT

clone size: -
J gene: TRBJ2-5
D gene: -
V gene: TRBV7-9
CDR3 protein: CASSLGIDSPQETQYF
CDR3 DNA: TGTGCCAGCAGCTTAGGAATTGACAGTCCCCAAGAGACCCAGTACTTC

clone size: once
J gene: TRBJ2-1
D gene: -
V gene: TRBV6-1
CDR3 protein: CASSARPPDSRNEQFF
CDR3 DNA: TGTGCCAGCAGTGCACGGCCGCCGGACTCTCGAAATGAGCAGTTCTTC

clone size: once
J gene: TRBJ1-5
D gene: -
V gene: TRBV28
CDR3 protein: CASSLHRAGANQPQHF
CDR3 DNA: TGTGCCAGCAGTTTACACCGAGCGGGGGCCAATCAGCCCCAGCATTTT

clone size: -
J gene: TRBJ2-6
D gene: -
V gene: TRBV7-3
CDR3 protein: CASSPRGGGANVLTF
CDR3 DNA: TGTGCCAGCAGCCCCAGGGGCGGTGGGGCCAACGTCCTGACTTTC

clone size: -
J gene: TRBJ1-1
D gene: -
V gene: TRBV2
CDR3 protein: CASNTGIDTEAFF
CDR3 DNA: TGTGCCAGCAACACAGGAATAGACACTGAAGCTTTCTTT

clone size: -
J gene: TRBJ1-1
D gene: TRBD1
V gene: TRBV6-4
CDR3 protein: CASSSNRGSEAFF
CDR3 DNA: TGTGCCAGCAGTAGTAACAGGGGTTCTGAAGCTTTCTTT

clone size: -
J gene: TRBJ2-3
D gene: TRBD2
V gene: TRBV7-9
CDR3 protein: CASSPQTSGRAPDTQYF
CDR3 DNA: TGTGCCAGCAGCCCCCAAACTAGCGGGAGGGCTCCAGATACGCAGTATTTT

clone size: once
J gene: TRBJ1-2
D gene: -
V gene: TRBV9
CDR3 protein: CASSLRVEANYGYTF
CDR3 DNA: TGTGCCAGCAGCCTCAGGGTGGAAGCTAACTATGGCTACACCTTC

clone size: few
J gene: TRBJ1-1
D gene: -
V gene: TRBV23-1
CDR3 protein: CASLKTENTEAFF
CDR3 DNA: TGCGCCAGCCTGAAGACAGAGAACACTGAAGCTTTCTTT

clone size: -
J gene: TRBJ2-4
D gene: -
V gene: TRBV7-2
CDR3 protein: CASSLDGGLNIQYF
CDR3 DNA: TGTGCCAGCAGCTTAGACGGGGGGCTTAACATTCAATACTTC

clone size: -
J gene: TRBJ2-3
D gene: TRBD2
V gene: TRBV13
CDR3 protein: CASQSLAGEDTQYF
CDR3 DNA: TGTGCCAGCCAGTCACTAGCGGGAGAAGATACGCAGTATTTT

clone size: -
J gene: TRBJ2-2
D gene: TRBD2
V gene: TRBV5-1
CDR3 protein: CASRSREGRAGELFF
CDR3 DNA: TGCGCCAGCAGATCGAGGGAGGGCCGGGCCGGGGAGCTGTTTTTT

clone size: -
J gene: TRBJ1-1
D gene: TRBD1
V gene: TRBV5-1
CDR3 protein: CASSLEGTGPIQAFF
CDR3 DNA: TGCGCCAGCAGCTTGGAGGGGACAGGGCCCATACAAGCTTTCTTT

clone size: -
J gene: TRBJ1-2
D gene: -
V gene: TRBV2
CDR3 protein: CASILGRQNYGYTF
CDR3 DNA: TGTGCCAGCATCTTAGGCAGACAAAACTATGGCTACACCTTC

clone size: -
J gene: TRBJ1-1
D gene: TRBD1
V gene: TRBV5-1
CDR3 protein: CASSLDRVSTTEAFF
CDR3 DNA: TGCGCCAGCAGCTTAGACAGGGTATCGACCACTGAAGCTTTCTTT

clone size: once
J gene: TRBJ2-1
D gene: TRBD2
V gene: TRBV14
CDR3 protein: CASSLGTSGYNEQFF
CDR3 DNA: TGTGCCAGCAGCCTAGGGACTAGCGGGTACAATGAGCAGTTCTTC

clone size: once
J gene: TRBJ2-5
D gene: -
V gene: TRBV7-3
CDR3 protein: CASSLRTGEQETQYF
CDR3 DNA: TGTGCCAGCAGCTTACGGACGGGGGAACAAGAGACCCAGTACTTC

clone size: -
J gene: TRBJ2-7
D gene: -
V gene: TRBV7-9
CDR3 protein: CASSLGVAAQYF
CDR3 DNA: TGTGCCAGCAGCTTAGGTGTGGCTGCGCAGTACTTC

clone size: -
J gene: TRBJ1-5
D gene: TRBD1
V gene: TRBV7-8
CDR3 protein: CASSPGAGGVQPQHF
CDR3 DNA: TGTGCCAGCAGCCCTGGGGCAGGGGGCGTGCAACCCCAGCATTTT

clone size: -
J gene: TRBJ2-6
D gene: -
V gene: TRBV6-5
CDR3 protein: CASSYSGPGANVLTF
CDR3 DNA: TGTGCCAGCAGTTACAGCGGGCCCGGGGCCAACGTCCTGACTTTC